The T cell receptor beta chain described here comes from a study of T cell repertoires in cytomegalovirus infection (dated by TCRdb to the late 2010s). About the full investigation: Peptide stimulations targeted recently identified HLA-C-restricted CMV epitopes, whose presentation resists viral immunomodulation, together with well-studied HLA-B-restricted epitopes. Because public TCR beta signatures pointed to carriage of CMV infection together with the matching HLA type, the HLA type of each donor mattered for the analysis. Study-wide findings and limitations: The ex vivo response was dominated by HLA-C-restricted CMV-specific TCR beta clonotypes, which also provided the single most frequent clonotype in two of eight donors. Cumulative frequency of public TCR beta family members discriminated carriers of CMV infection plus the relevant HLA type in this cohort and an independent roughly 350-donor cohort.

From the germline V gene, CDR1 is SGHTA and CDR2 is FQGNSA. The CDR3 contains 18 residues, cysteine and phenylalanine counted. Here the CDR3 DNA is all that survives: 54 bases in frame from base 1. Relative to germline, V is missing 0 bases and J is missing 4 bases, with 11 bases of the junction outside any gene match. This clonotype was seen a handful of times. Its antigen is unknown. It has no much larger one-base neighbor in the sample; base qualities were not kept. Sequencing relied on an Illumina HiSeq 1500. TCRdb passed the public sequencing reads through fastp at Q25 and MiXCR, retaining productive beta sequences. Rows with a matching CDR3 protein are joined into one entry that keeps the most common DNA and genes. The sample data list tens of thousands of distinct CDR3 sequences, and about a fifth of these were observed just once. The ten top clones hold 26% of the sample. This specimen's treatment or condition label, per the study, means: in vitro stimulation with specific CMV peptide epitopes to enrich CMV-specific T cells.

The sequence was collected from a human donor in good health (CMV status not recorded). Some clones in this sample may be carry-over from other donors' samples. The specimen was CD8+ T cells from cultured PBMCs, collected from culture after CMV antigen stimulation. The rearrangement joined TRBV7-2 to TRBJ2-5; TRBD2 fits 10 bases in the junction. The nucleotide sequence is TGTGCCAGCAGCTTAGCGCGGAATCCGACTAGCGGGTTAGAGACCCAGTACTTC. This is translated as CASSLARNPTSGLETQYF.